Sequencing of this T cell receptor beta chain was carried out in a study of cytomegalovirus exposure and HLA in healthy donors. Relative to its sample, this clone is medium-sized. Amplification used 60 Vbeta primers and 13 Jbeta primers. Assay: immunoSEQ multiplex PCR; the TCRdb copy retains only in-frame clones and omits some. The repertoire holds 75,000 to 100,000 clones, with 60% to 75% as singletons. With 7 bases removed from V and 2 bases from J, the gap between germline ends came to 15 bases. Per the germline V gene, CDR1 is MGHDK and CDR2 is SYGVNS. CDR3 length equals 14 residues. This chain connects TRBV25-1 to TRBJ2-7; no definite D call. Sequencing used PBMCs. The sequence was obtained from a man aged 60 to 69 in good health and CMV-seronegative. This chain's CDR3 is CASTHDFVPYEQYF. CDR3 bases: TGTGCCAGCACCCATGACTTTGTCCCCTACGAGCAGTACTTC.